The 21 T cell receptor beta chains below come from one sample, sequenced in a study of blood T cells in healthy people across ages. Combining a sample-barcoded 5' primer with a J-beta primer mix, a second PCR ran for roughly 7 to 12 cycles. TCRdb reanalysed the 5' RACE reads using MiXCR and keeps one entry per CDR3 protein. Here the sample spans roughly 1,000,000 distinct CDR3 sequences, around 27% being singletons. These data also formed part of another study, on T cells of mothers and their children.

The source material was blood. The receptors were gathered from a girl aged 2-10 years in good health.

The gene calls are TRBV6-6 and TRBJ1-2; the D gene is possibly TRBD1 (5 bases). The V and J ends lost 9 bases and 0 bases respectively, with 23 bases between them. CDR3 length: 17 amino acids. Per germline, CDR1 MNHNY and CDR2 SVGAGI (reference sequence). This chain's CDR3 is CASFNPHHAGANYGYTF. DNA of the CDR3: TGTGCCAGTTTTAACCCCCACCATGCGGGGGCTAACTATGGCTACACCTTC.

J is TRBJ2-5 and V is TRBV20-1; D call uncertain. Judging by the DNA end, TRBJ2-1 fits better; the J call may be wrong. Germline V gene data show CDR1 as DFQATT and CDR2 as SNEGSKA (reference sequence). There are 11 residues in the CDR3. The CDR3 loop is CSASQSDEQFF. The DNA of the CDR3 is TGCAGTGCTAGTCAGAGCGATGAGCAGTTCTTC.

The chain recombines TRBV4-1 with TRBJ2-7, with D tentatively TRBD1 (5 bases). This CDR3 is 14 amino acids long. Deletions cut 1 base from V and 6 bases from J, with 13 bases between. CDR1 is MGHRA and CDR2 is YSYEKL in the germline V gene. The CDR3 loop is CASSQVSGIGEQYF. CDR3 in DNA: TGCGCCAGCAGCCAAGTTTCAGGGATCGGCGAGCAGTACTTC.

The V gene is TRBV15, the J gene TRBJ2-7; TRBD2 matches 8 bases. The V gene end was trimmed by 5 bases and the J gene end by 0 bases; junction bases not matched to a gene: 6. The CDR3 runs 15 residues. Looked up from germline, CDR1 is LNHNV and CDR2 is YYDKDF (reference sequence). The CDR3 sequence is CATSDGTRPSYEQYF. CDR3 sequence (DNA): TGTGCCACCAGCGACGGGACTAGACCCTCCTACGAGCAGTACTTC.

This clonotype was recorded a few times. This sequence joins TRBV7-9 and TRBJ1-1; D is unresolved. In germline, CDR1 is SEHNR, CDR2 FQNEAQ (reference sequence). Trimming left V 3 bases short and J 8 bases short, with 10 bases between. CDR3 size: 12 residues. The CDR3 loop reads CASSFPFYEAFF. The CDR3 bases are TGTGCCAGCAGCTTCCCCTTTTACGAAGCTTTCTTT.

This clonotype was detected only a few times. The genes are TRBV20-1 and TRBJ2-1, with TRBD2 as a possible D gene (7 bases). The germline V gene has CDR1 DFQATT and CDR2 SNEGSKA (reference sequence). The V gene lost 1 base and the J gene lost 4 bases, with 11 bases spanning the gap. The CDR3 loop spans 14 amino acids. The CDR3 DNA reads TGCAGTGCTAGAGTTGCGGGGGCGTACAATGAGCAGTTCTTC. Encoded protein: CSARVAGAYNEQFF.

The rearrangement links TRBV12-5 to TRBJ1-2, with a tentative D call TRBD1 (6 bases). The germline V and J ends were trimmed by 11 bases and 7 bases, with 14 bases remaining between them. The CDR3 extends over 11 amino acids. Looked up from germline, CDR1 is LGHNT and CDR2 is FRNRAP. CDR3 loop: CAGQKGGGYTF. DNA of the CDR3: TGTGCTGGCCAAAAAGGGGGTGGCTACACCTTC.

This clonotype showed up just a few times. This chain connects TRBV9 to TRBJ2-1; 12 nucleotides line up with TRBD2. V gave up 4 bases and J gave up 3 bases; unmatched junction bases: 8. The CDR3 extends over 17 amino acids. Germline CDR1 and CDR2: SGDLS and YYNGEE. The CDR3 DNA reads TGTGCCAGCAGCTCGACTAGCGGGGGTGTCTTCTACAATGAGCAGTTCTTC. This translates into CASSSTSGGVFYNEQFF.

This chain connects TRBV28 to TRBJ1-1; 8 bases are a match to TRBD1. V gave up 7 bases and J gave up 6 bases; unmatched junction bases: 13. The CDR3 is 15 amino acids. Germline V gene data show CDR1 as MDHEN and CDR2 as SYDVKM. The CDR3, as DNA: TGTGCCAGCACCGTACGTCGCAGGGGGCAGGCTGAAGCTTTCTTT. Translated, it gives CASTVRRRGQAEAFF.

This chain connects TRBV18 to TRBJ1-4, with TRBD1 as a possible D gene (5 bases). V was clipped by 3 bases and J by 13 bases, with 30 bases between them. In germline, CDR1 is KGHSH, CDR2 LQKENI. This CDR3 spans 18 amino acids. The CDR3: CASSPGPPAQGSEFGLFF. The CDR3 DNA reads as TGTGCCAGCTCACCGGGACCGCCCGCCCAAGGTTCAGAATTTGGACTGTTTTTT.

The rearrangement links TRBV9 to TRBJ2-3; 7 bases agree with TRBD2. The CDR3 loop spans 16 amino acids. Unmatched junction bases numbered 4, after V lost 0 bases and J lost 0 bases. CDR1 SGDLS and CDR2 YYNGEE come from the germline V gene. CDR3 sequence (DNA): TGTGCCAGCAGCGTAGCCGTGGGAGGGAGCACAGATACGCAGTATTTT. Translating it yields CASSVAVGGSTDTQYF.

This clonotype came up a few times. The CDR3 DNA is TGTGCCATCAGGCCCGGACAGTCGGAAGGAGGCTACACCTTC. Protein product: CAIRPGQSEGGYTF. The rearrangement uses TRBV10-3 and TRBJ1-2; tentatively, D is TRBD1 (6 bases). CDR1 is ENHRY, CDR2 SYGVKD, per germline. Trimming pared 6 bases from V and 8 bases from J, leaving 19 bases between. The CDR3 spans 14 residues.

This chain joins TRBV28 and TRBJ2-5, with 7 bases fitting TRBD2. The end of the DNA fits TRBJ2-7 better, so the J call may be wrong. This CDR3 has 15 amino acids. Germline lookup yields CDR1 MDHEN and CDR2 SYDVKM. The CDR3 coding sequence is TGTGCCAGCAGGGGGGGGGTTCTAGACCCCTACGAGCAGTACTTC. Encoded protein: CASRGGVLDPYEQYF.

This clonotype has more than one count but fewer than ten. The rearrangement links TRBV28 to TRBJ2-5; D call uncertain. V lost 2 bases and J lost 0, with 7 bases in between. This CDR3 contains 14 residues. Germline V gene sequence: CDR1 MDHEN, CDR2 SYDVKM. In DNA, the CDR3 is TGTGCCAGCAGTTTAAGCTACGACCAAGAGACCCAGTACTTC. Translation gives CASSLSYDQETQYF.

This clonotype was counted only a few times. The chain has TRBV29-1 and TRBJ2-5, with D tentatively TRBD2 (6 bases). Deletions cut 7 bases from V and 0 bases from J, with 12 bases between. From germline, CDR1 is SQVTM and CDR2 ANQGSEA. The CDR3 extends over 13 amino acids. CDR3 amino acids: CSAALADQETQYF. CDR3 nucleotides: TGCAGCGCCGCACTAGCAGACCAAGAGACCCAGTACTTC. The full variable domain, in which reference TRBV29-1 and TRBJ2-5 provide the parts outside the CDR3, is SAVISQKPSRDICQRGTSLTIQCQVDSQVTMMFWYRQQPGQSLTLIATANQGSEATYESGFVIDKFPISRPNLTFSTLTVSNMSPEDSSIYLCSAALADQETQYFGPGTRLLVL.

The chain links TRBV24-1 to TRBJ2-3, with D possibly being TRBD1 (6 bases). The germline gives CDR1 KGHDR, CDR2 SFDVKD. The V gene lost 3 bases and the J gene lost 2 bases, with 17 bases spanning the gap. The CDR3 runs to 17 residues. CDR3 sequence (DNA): TGTGCCACCAGTGATCCCACGACAGGACCGTCCACAGATACGCAGTATTTT. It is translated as CATSDPTTGPSTDTQYF.

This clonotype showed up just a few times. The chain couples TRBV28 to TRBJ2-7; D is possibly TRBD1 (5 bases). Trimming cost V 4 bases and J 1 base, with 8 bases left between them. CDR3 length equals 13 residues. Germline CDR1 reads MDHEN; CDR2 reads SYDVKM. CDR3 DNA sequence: TGTGCCAGCAGTTACAGGAATTCCTACGAGCAGTACTTC. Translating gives CASSYRNSYEQYF.

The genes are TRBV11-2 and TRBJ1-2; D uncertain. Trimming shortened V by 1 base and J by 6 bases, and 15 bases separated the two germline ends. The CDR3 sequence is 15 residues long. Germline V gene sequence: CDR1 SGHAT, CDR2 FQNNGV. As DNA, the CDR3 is TGTGCCAGCAGCTTAGTTTATTCGGGGTCGGATGGCTACACCTTC. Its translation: CASSLVYSGSDGYTF.

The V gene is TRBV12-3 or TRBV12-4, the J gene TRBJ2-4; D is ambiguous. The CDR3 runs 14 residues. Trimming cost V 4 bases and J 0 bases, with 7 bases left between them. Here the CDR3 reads CASSSELAKNIQYF. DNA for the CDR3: TGTGCCAGCAGTTCGGAATTAGCCAAAAACATTCAGTACTTC.

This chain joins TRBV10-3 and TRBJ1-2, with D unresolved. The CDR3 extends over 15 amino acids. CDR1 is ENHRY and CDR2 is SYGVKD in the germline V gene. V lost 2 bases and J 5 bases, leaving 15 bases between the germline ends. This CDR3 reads CAISEDTAALYGYTF. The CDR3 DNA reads TGTGCCATCAGTGAGGATACAGCAGCATTATATGGCTACACCTTC.

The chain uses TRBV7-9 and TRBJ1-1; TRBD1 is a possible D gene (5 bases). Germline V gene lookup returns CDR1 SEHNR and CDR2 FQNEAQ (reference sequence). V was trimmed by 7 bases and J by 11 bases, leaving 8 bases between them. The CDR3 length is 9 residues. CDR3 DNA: TGTGCCAGCACCTGGGGGGCTTTCTTT. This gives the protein CASTWGAFF.